The 22 T cell receptor beta chains reported below all come from one sample, sequenced in a study of blood T cell repertoires in COVID-19. The repertoire was sequenced with immunoSEQ multiplex PCR; TCRdb's copy has only in-frame clones and lacks some. The sample contains approximately 140,000 clones, approximately 88% of which appear only once. Sequenced material: peripheral blood. All receptors come from a man in his 70s with acute or convalescent COVID-19.

The V call is TRBV28, the J call TRBJ2-7; 8 bases align to TRBD2. The CDR3 is 17 residues long. Trimming took 6 bases from V and 3 from J; bases not matched to a gene: 16. CDR1 and CDR2 from the germline V gene are MDHEN and SYDVKM. Here the CDR3 DNA reads TGTGCCAGCAGCTCTCCTGCTAGCGGGTCCCCACACTACGAGCAGTACTTC. Amino acids: CASSSPASGSPHYEQYF.

This chain connects TRBV20-1 to TRBJ1-2; D call uncertain. V gave up 3 bases and J gave up 0 bases, with 8 bases separating them. This CDR3 comprises 13 residues. The germline CDR1 and CDR2 sequences are DFQATT and SNEGSKA (reference sequence). CDR3 bases: TGCAGTGCTAGTGGAGCATCTAACTATGGCTACACCTTC. It yields the protein CSASGASNYGYTF.

The rearrangement joins TRBV2 to TRBJ1-2; 10 nucleotides match TRBD1. Germline CDR1 SNHLY, CDR2 FYNNEI. Trimming cost V 6 bases and J 8 bases; bases outside gene matches: 6. This CDR3 has 13 amino acids. Written as DNA, the CDR3 is TGTGCCAGCAGACCCGACAGGGGGCTCGGCTACACCTTC. Protein product: CASRPDRGLGYTF.

J is TRBJ2-7 and V is TRBV19; 7 bases agree with TRBD1. The CDR3 sequence is 13 residues long. The ends lost 4 bases at V and 6 bases at J; junction bases unmatched: 6. Germline V gene data show CDR1 as LNHDA and CDR2 as SQIVND (reference sequence). The CDR3 here is CASSTKQGLEQYF. Written as DNA, the CDR3 is TGTGCCAGTAGTACCAAACAGGGGCTCGAGCAGTACTTC.

In the case of this clone: Other DNA sequences from this sample encode an identical CDR3 as well. CDR3 amino acids: CASSYSSQGYGYTF. DNA for the CDR3: TGTGCCAGCAGTTACTCGAGCCAGGGATATGGCTACACCTTC. The genes are TRBV6-5 and TRBJ1-2, with D perhaps TRBD1 (5 bases). Germline lookup yields CDR1 MNHEY and CDR2 SVGAGI. V lost 0 bases to trimming and J lost 5 bases, with 10 bases between them. The CDR3 runs 14 residues.

The table lists this clone with a count of one. The genes are TRBV11-3 and TRBJ1-3; D may be TRBD1 (6 bases). CDR3 length: 12 amino acids. Trimming stripped 4 bases from V and 8 bases from J, with 9 bases between. Germline V gene data show CDR1 as SGHNT and CDR2 as YENEEA. CDR3 nucleotide sequence: TGTGCCAGCAGCTCGAACAGGGACACCATATATTTT. This encodes CASSSNRDTIYF.

CDR3 loop: CASSGRDRGQGIFYGYTF. Written as DNA, the CDR3 is TGTGCCAGCAGCGGCAGGGACCGGGGACAGGGGATTTTCTATGGCTACACCTTC. This chain links TRBV13 with TRBJ1-2, with 10 bases that match TRBD1. The CDR3 is made up of 18 amino acids. The germline CDR1 and CDR2 sequences are PRHDT and FYEKMQ (reference sequence). The trim removed 5 bases at V and 4 bases at J, leaving 16 bases unmatched. The full variable domain, completed using reference TRBV13 and TRBJ1-2, is AAGVIQSPRHLIKEKRETATLKCYPIPRHDTVYWYQQGPGQDPQFLISFYEKMQSDKGSIPDRFSAQQFSDYHSELNMSSLELGDSALYFCASSGRDRGQGIFYGYTFGSGTRLTVV.

The V call is TRBV6-1, the J call TRBJ1-2; D is ambiguous. This CDR3 is 16 amino acids long. Per the germline V gene, CDR1 is MNHNS and CDR2 is SASEGT. Trimming cost V 1 base and J 3 bases, with 15 bases left between them. The CDR3, as DNA: TGTGCCAGCAGTGAAGGCCCTACCCGACGGGACTATGGCTACACCTTC. Amino acids: CASSEGPTRRDYGYTF.

The gene calls are TRBV18 and TRBJ1-2, with 7 bases fitting TRBD1. With 2 bases clipped from V and 2 bases from J, the junction kept 2 bases outside the gene matches. Per the germline V gene, CDR1 is KGHSH and CDR2 is LQKENI. The CDR3 consists of 14 residues. This CDR3 reads CASSPGQENYGYTF. The CDR3 DNA follows: TGTGCCAGCTCACCAGGACAGGAAAACTATGGCTACACCTTC.

This clone was recorded a few times. The chain couples TRBV15 to TRBJ2-7; 8 nucleotides line up with TRBD1. There are 15 residues in the CDR3. J lost 0 bases, V lost 4 bases, and 5 bases had no gene match. Germline CDR1 LNHNV, CDR2 YYDKDF (reference sequence). The DNA of the CDR3 is TGTGCCACCAGCATGGACAGGGTCCGCTCCTACGAGCAGTACTTC. It encodes CATSMDRVRSYEQYF.

This CDR3 reads CASSLPSAGVSYEQYF. The CDR3 bases are TGTGCCAGCAGTTTACCCTCGGCGGGAGTCTCCTACGAGCAGTACTTC. The V gene is TRBV28, the J gene TRBJ2-7; 7 bases agree with TRBD2. Trimming at V came to 2 bases and at J to 0 bases, leaving 7 bases not matched to a gene. Germline lookup yields CDR1 MDHEN and CDR2 SYDVKM. The CDR3 is made up of 16 amino acids.

The genes are TRBV19 and TRBJ1-5, with TRBD1 identical over 8 bases. The J segment lost 6 bases and the V segment lost 5 bases, leaving 6 bases of the junction unmatched. CDR1 LNHDA and CDR2 SQIVND come from the germline V gene (reference sequence). There are 14 residues in the CDR3. The CDR3 is CASSDRGSGQPQHF. Here the CDR3 DNA reads TGTGCCAGTAGTGACAGGGGATCGGGTCAGCCCCAGCATTTT.

The rearrangement links TRBV5-5 to TRBJ1-2; tentatively, D is TRBD1 (5 bases). V lost 0 bases and J 8 bases, leaving 14 bases between the germline ends. Germline-derived CDR1 and CDR2 are SGHKS and YYEKEE (reference sequence). The CDR3 has 14 amino acids. CDR3 region: CASSLVDSSSGYTF. The CDR3 DNA sequence: TGTGCCAGCAGCTTGGTCGACAGTTCGTCGGGCTACACCTTC. The entire variable domain, with the rest obtained from reference TRBV5-5 and TRBJ1-2, is as follows: DAGVTQSPTHLIKTRGQQVTLRCSPISGHKSVSWYQQVLGQGPQFIFQYYEKEERGRGNFPDRFSARQFPNYSSELNVNALLLGDSALYLCASSLVDSSSGYTFGSGTRLTVV.

The chain couples TRBV7-6 to TRBJ1-6, with TRBD1 matching over 7 bases. Trimming took 1 base from V and 6 from J; bases not matched to a gene: 9. In germline, CDR1 is SGHVS, CDR2 FNYEAQ. The CDR3 covers 17 residues. Here the CDR3 DNA reads TGTGCCAGCAGCTTAGGGACAGGCCGAGGGGGTAATTCACCCCTCCACTTT. Protein product: CASSLGTGRGGNSPLHF.

The CDR3 region is CASRSGQGTYGYTF. The DNA for the CDR3 is TGTGCCAGCAGATCGGGACAGGGAACCTATGGCTACACCTTC. The V call is TRBV28, the J call TRBJ1-2; 9 bases are shared with TRBD1. J lost 4 bases, V lost 6 bases, and 6 bases had no gene match. This CDR3 region has 14 residues. Germline CDR1 is MDHEN and CDR2 is SYDVKM.

J is TRBJ2-1 and V is TRBV18, with D possibly being TRBD2 (6 bases). This CDR3 region has 14 residues. V lost 2 bases, J lost 3 bases, and 8 bases lay in between. Germline loops: CDR1 KGHSH, CDR2 LQKENI. The CDR3 DNA is TGTGCCAGCTCACCAGGAGGGGTCTACAATGAGCAGTTCTTC. Its translation: CASSPGGVYNEQFF. Combining the CDR3 with reference TRBV18 and TRBJ2-1 gives the whole variable domain NAGVMQNPRHLVRRRGQEARLRCSPMKGHSHVYWYRQLPEEGLKFMVYLQKENIIDESGMPKERFSAEFPKEGPSILRIQQVVRGDSAAYFCASSPGGVYNEQFFGPGTRLTVL.

This clone was seen once. The chain employs TRBV30 and TRBJ2-7; 8 nucleotides align to TRBD1. Germline V gene sequence: CDR1 GTSNPN, CDR2 SVGIG (reference sequence). The CDR3 length is 16 residues. The V and J ends lost 0 bases and 6 bases, in that order; junction bases with no gene match: 13. CDR3 nucleotide sequence: TGTGCCTGGAGTGTACGGGGCAGGGGGCGCGAGGGCGAGCAGTACTTC. This gives the protein CAWSVRGRGREGEQYF.

The sample holds one count of this clone. The genes are TRBV28 and TRBJ1-6, with unresolved D. This CDR3 contains 15 residues. Germline V gene data show CDR1 as MDHEN and CDR2 as SYDVKM. Trimming pared 7 bases from V and 8 bases from J, leaving 18 bases between. CDR3 sequence reads: CASTHPTSGDSPLHF. Here the CDR3 DNA reads TGTGCCAGCACCCACCCCACATCTGGTGATTCACCCCTCCACTTT.

The chain combines TRBV3-1 (or the pseudogene TRBV3-2) with TRBJ1-4; 8 nucleotides match TRBD1. The germline V gene has CDR1 LGHDT and CDR2 YNNKEL (reference sequence). J gave up 7 bases and V 4 bases, and 5 bases lay outside the gene matches. CDR3 length: 14 amino acids. CDR3 in DNA: TGTGCCAGCAGCCCAGCAGGGGGCAGTGAAAAACTGTTTTTT. It encodes CASSPAGGSEKLFF.

This chain connects TRBV11-2 to TRBJ2-1; TRBD2 matches at 13 bases. Looked up from germline, CDR1 is SGHAT and CDR2 is FQNNGV. V dropped 5 bases and J dropped 7; count of bases not matched to a gene: 5. CDR3 length: 15 amino acids. CDR3 residues: CASSRGLAGSNEQFF. The CDR3 region has the DNA TGTGCCAGCAGCAGGGGACTAGCGGGGTCGAATGAGCAGTTCTTC.

The chain joins TRBV7-9 to TRBJ2-7, with TRBD2 identical over 7 bases. The ends lost 5 bases at V and 6 bases at J; junction bases unmatched: 4. The germline gives CDR1 SEHNR, CDR2 FQNEAQ (reference sequence). The CDR3 loop spans 12 amino acids. The CDR3 DNA is TGTGCCAGCAGCCCGACTAGCCCCGAGCAGTACTTC. The encoded protein is CASSPTSPEQYF.

The V call is TRBV6-6, the J call TRBJ1-5, with 11 bases fitting TRBD1. The CDR3 has 16 residues. CDR1 and CDR2 (germline): MNHNY, SVGAGI (reference sequence). The V gene end was trimmed by 2 bases and the J gene end by 7 bases; junction bases not matched to a gene: 7. CDR3 loop: CASSYTRGQGDQPQHF. In DNA, the CDR3 is TGTGCCAGCAGTTACACACGGGGACAGGGGGACCAGCCCCAGCATTTT.